What follows are 13 T cell receptor beta chains derived from one specimen sequenced in a study of blood T cell repertoires in COVID-19 (dated by TCRdb to between 2020 and 2021). The library came from the immunoSEQ multiplex PCR assay. Held by TCRdb, this immuneACCESS table contains in-frame sequences only and omits some clones. Under half of the omission traces to an unresolved V gene where checked; the cause of the rest is unknown. The table for this sample lists about 98,000 clones; nearly 90% of them were counted only once. Jointly, the top ten make up 3.5% to 5.5% of the sample. The sequencing input was peripheral blood. The receptors derive from a man between 65 and 85 years old with acute or convalescent COVID-19.

This chain joins TRBV19 and TRBJ1-2; D is ambiguous. CDR1 is LNHDA and CDR2 is SQIVND in the germline V gene (reference sequence). Trimming pared 4 bases from V and 1 base from J, leaving 16 bases between. The CDR3 loop spans 16 amino acids. CDR3 sequence (DNA): TGTGCCAGTAGTAATAGCCGACGGATAGATAACTATGGCTACACCTTC. Amino acids: CASSNSRRIDNYGYTF.

This chain joins TRBV13 and TRBJ2-7; the D gene is possibly TRBD2 (6 bases). The V gene's germline CDR1 is PRHDT and CDR2 FYEKMQ (reference sequence). The CDR3 extends over 15 amino acids. V dropped 5 bases and J dropped 3 bases, with 17 bases sitting between them. The CDR3 protein is CASSLSGGAHYEQYF. The CDR3 DNA reads TGTGCCAGCAGCCTTTCAGGAGGGGCGCACTACGAGCAGTACTTC.

The chain combines TRBV18 with TRBJ2-6, with TRBD1 matching 8 bases. CDR3 length: 13 residues. Looked up from germline, CDR1 is KGHSH and CDR2 is LQKENI. V trimming: 3 bases; J trimming: 9 bases; junction bases outside the gene matches: 1. CDR3 in amino acids: CASSPGQDNVLTF. Written as DNA, the CDR3 is TGTGCCAGCTCACCGGGACAGGACAACGTCCTGACTTTC.

This clone has just a few counts. V gene TRBV6-2 or TRBV6-3 combines with J gene TRBJ1-1; possibly TRBD1 for D (5 bases). The germline CDR1 and CDR2 sequences are MNHEY and SVGEGT. V was trimmed by 5 bases and J by 3 bases, leaving 31 bases between them. The CDR3 runs 20 residues. The CDR3 DNA is TGTGCCAGCAGTGTCAGGGCCGAACGCGCTCCTAGGAGACGGGACACTGAAGCTTTCTTT. Its protein product is CASSVRAERAPRRRDTEAFF.

This chain uses TRBV3-1 (or the pseudogene TRBV3-2) with TRBJ1-5, with a weak D call TRBD1 (5 bases). Trimming took 0 bases from V and 1 from J, leaving 7 bases between them. CDR1 LGHDT and CDR2 YNNKEL come from the germline V gene (reference sequence). CDR3 length equals 15 residues. The CDR3 sequence: CASSQDQGSNQPQHF. The DNA for the CDR3 is TGTGCCAGCAGCCAAGATCAGGGCAGCAATCAGCCCCAGCATTTT.

The rearrangement joins TRBV3-1 (or the pseudogene TRBV3-2) to TRBJ1-5, with D perhaps matching TRBD1 (5 bases). The CDR3 has 14 amino acids. CDR1 is LGHDT and CDR2 is YNNKEL in the germline V gene (reference sequence). V gave up 4 bases and J gave up 3 bases, with 10 bases separating them. The CDR3 loop is CASSPGHHNQPQHF. For the CDR3, the DNA is TGTGCCAGCAGCCCCGGACACCACAATCAGCCCCAGCATTTT.

This chain connects TRBV5-6 to TRBJ2-5; D unclear. The germline V and J ends were trimmed by 1 base and 5 bases, with 3 bases remaining between them. In germline, CDR1 is SGHDT, CDR2 YYEEEE. This CDR3 has 11 amino acids. This CDR3 is CASSLSETQYF. For the CDR3, the DNA is TGTGCCAGCAGCTTGTCTGAGACCCAGTACTTC.

V usage is TRBV30 and J usage is TRBJ2-1; 13 bases fit TRBD2. Losses at the gene ends were 5 bases for V and 12 bases for J; bases not matched to a gene: 10. The CDR3 consists of 14 residues. The V gene's germline CDR1 is GTSNPN and CDR2 SVGIG (reference sequence). CDR3 sequence: CAWAGGLAGTGQFF. CDR3 nucleotides: TGTGCCTGGGCAGGGGGACTAGCGGGGACTGGGCAGTTCTTC.

The chain recombines TRBV5-1 with TRBJ1-4; 8 bases agree with TRBD1. The germline V gene has CDR1 SGHRS and CDR2 YFSETQ. J gave up 5 bases and V 0 bases, and 6 bases lay outside the gene matches. CDR3 length: 16 amino acids. CDR3 coding DNA: TGCGCCAGCAGCTTGGCCGTCAGGGGGCGCAATGAAAAACTGTTTTTT. Translation: CASSLAVRGRNEKLFF. The variable domain in full, with the rest retrieved from reference TRBV5-1 and TRBJ1-4, is KAGVTQTPRYLIKTRGQQVTLSCSPISGHRSVSWYQQTPGQGLQFLFEYFSETQRNKGNFPGRFSGRQFSNSRSEMNVSTLELGDSALYLCASSLAVRGRNEKLFFGSGTQLSVL.

The chain recombines TRBV6-5 with TRBJ2-2; 7 bases map to TRBD2. V dropped 2 bases and J dropped 7; count of bases not matched to a gene: 10. The CDR3 extends over 16 amino acids. CDR1 and CDR2 (germline): MNHEY, SVGAGI. The DNA for the CDR3 is TGTGCCAGCAGTTACATCCGGACTAGTGCTAACGGGGAGCTGTTTTTT. The encoded protein is CASSYIRTSANGELFF.

The chain joins TRBV19 to TRBJ1-4; D is perhaps TRBD1 (6 bases). CDR1 and CDR2 (germline): LNHDA, SQIVND (reference sequence). With 7 bases removed from V and 5 bases from J, the gap between germline ends came to 20 bases. The CDR3 runs to 16 residues. The CDR3 sequence is CASTRKAQGGNEKLFF. In nucleotides, the CDR3 is TGTGCCAGTACCCGAAAAGCACAGGGCGGGAATGAAAAACTGTTTTTT.

The V call is TRBV11-2, the J call TRBJ2-7; no firm D call. Germline V gene sequence: CDR1 SGHAT, CDR2 FQNNGV. The ends were cut back, 2 bases at V and 2 bases at J, with 10 bases in the middle. This CDR3 contains 14 residues. The CDR3, as DNA: TGTGCCAGCAGCTTAAGTCACATCGCCTACGAGCAGTACGTC. Translated, it gives CASSLSHIAYEQYV.

The chain has TRBV5-5 and TRBJ1-1; TRBD1 agrees at 8 bases. V shed 0 bases, J shed 4 bases, and the junction held 5 bases outside the gene matches. The CDR3 is 15 amino acids. Germline V CDR1 and CDR2: SGHKS, YYEKEE (reference sequence). CDR3 sequence: CASSLGGTGGTEAFF. The CDR3 coding sequence is TGTGCCAGCAGCTTGGGGGGCACAGGGGGCACTGAAGCTTTCTTT.